The clone carrying this T cell receptor (beta chain) has a count of ten or more. This record belongs to a study of regulatory T cells in long-lasting Graves disease. Construction of TCR beta libraries relied on iRepertoire HTBI primers and on Arm-PCR targeting CDR3 regions. From the multiplex PCR reads, TCRdb called clonotypes with MiXCR, one entry per CDR3 protein. The profile shows some 420,000 distinct CDR3 sequences, about 20% of them singletons. V was trimmed by 0 bases and J by 0 bases, leaving 12 bases between them. This CDR3 has 17 amino acids. Per germline, CDR1 MNHEY and CDR2 SVGAGI. The sample's time point: persistent/refractory GD, antithyroid drugs over 5 years with positive TRAb. RNA from PBMCs was the source of the TCR library.

The source material was peripheral blood mononuclear cells (PBMCs), sampled when the disease was refractory, from a patient treated with antithyroid drugs. This receptor was taken from a female donor with Graves disease. The chain combines TRBV6-5 with TRBJ1-5; no reliable D call. CDR3 residues: CASSYSFWHYSNQPQHF. In nucleotides, the CDR3 is TGTGCCAGCAGTTACTCGTTTTGGCATTATAGCAATCAGCCCCAGCATTTT.